This T cell receptor (beta chain) was found in a study of blood T cell repertoires in COVID-19. Study in general: T cells, B-cell-depleted T cells, or PBMCs provided the cDNA or gDNA that served as material.

In the original workflow: Reference gene primer amplification gave estimated nucleated cell counts. Assay: immunoSEQ multiplex PCR; the TCRdb copy retains only in-frame clones and omits some. The D gene and trimming were derived from the DNA, and the V and J assignments and clone size from that table. Seen here are 100,000 to 150,000 clones, roughly 85% observed once, and the top ten hold less than 3.5%. CDR3 length: 12 amino acids. Germline lookup yields CDR1 MDHEN and CDR2 SYDVKM. V was clipped by 3 bases and J by 4 bases, with 6 bases between them. Sequences were obtained from peripheral blood. This chain joins TRBV28 and TRBJ1-2; D not resolved. This TCR derives from an elderly woman with COVID-19, enrolled during active disease. This chain's CDR3 is CASSFKPYGYTF. DNA for the CDR3: TGTGCCAGCAGTTTTAAGCCCTATGGCTACACCTTC.